A selection of T cell receptor beta chains follows, all from one sample in a study of T cell changes during pregnancy in multiple sclerosis. Data came from immunoSEQ multiplex PCR; TCRdb stores just in-frame clones and leaves some out. The sample lists just under 65,000 clones; 93% were seen once. Source: CD8+ T cells from peripheral blood mononuclear cells, taken in the second trimester of pregnancy. The receptors here all came from a female donor with multiple sclerosis, enrolled in a pregnancy study. Both conserved end residues are part of each CDR3. The D gene is left open where the match is weak. Clone sizes are given selectively: once, few, many, or a class where the clone is expanded.

J gene	D gene	V gene	clone size	CDR3 DNA	CDR3 protein
TRBJ2-5	TRBD2	TRBV5-6	.	TGTGCCAGCAGCCCCCTCGTGGCTAGCGGGCTTCCGACTCAAGAGACCCAGTACTTC	CASSPLVASGLPTQETQYF
TRBJ2-2	.	TRBV6-4	.	TGTGCCAGCAGTGAGGCGGCTACCGGGGAGCTGTTTTTT	CASSEAATGELFF
TRBJ2-1	TRBD2	TRBV13	.	TGTGCCAGCAGCCAAAAGCCGGGACTAGCGGGAGGGCCACACTACGTTGAGCAGTTCTTC	CASSQKPGLAGGPHYVEQFF
TRBJ2-1	TRBD2	TRBV7-2	once	TGTGCCAGCAGCTTAGAGCTAGCGGGAGGACACAATGAGCAGTTCTTC	CASSLELAGGHNEQFF
TRBJ2-1	TRBD2	TRBV7-8	.	TGTGCCAGCAGTATCTTACGGGTAGCGGGAGTCAATGAGCAGTTCTTC	CASSILRVAGVNEQFF
TRBJ1-1	.	TRBV27	.	TGTGCCAGCAGGCGGACAGCCTCTGAAGCTTTCTTT	CASRRTASEAFF
TRBJ2-3	.	TRBV4-1	.	TGCGCCAGCAGCCAGCCGGGCACAGATACGCAGTATTTT	CASSQPGTDTQYF
TRBJ2-7	.	TRBV10-1	.	TGCGCCACTTCCAGCGCAATATCCTACGAGCAGTACTTC	CATSSAISYEQYF
TRBJ1-4	TRBD1	TRBV7-6	.	TGTGCCAGCAGCCCCGGGACAGGGAATGAAAAACTGTTTTTT	CASSPGTGNEKLFF
TRBJ2-7	.	TRBV29-1	.	TGCAGCGTTGACGACATTTTCTCCTACGAGCAGTACTTC	CSVDDIFSYEQYF
TRBJ1-1	.	TRBV18	.	TGTGCCAGCTCACCGGCGAACACTGAAGCTTTCTTT	CASSPANTEAFF
TRBJ2-5	TRBD2	TRBV7-9	once	TGTGCCTATGGGGGCGGGGGGCCGGTTGAAGAGACCCAGTACTTC	CAYGGGGPVEETQYF
TRBJ2-3	.	TRBV10-3	.	TGTGCCATCAGTGACAGGGGACTAATGCAGTATTTT	CAISDRGLMQYF
TRBJ2-2	.	TRBV5-4	.	TGTGCCAGCAGCTTGTTCACCGGGATAAATACCGGGGAGCTGTTTTTT	CASSLFTGINTGELFF
TRBJ1-2	.	TRBV9	.	TGTGCCAGCAGCGTCGGGGGAGATTTAAGTTATGGCTACACCTTC	CASSVGGDLSYGYTF
TRBJ1-1	.	TRBV4-2	.	TGTGCCAGCAGCCAAGAACAGGAAATGAACACTGAAGCTTTCTTT	CASSQEQEMNTEAFF
TRBJ2-7	.	TRBV7-8	.	TGTGCCAGCAGCTTACGAGCGGTGCTCTACGAGCAGTACTTC	CASSLRAVLYEQYF
TRBJ2-1	TRBD1	TRBV6-5	.	TGTGCCAGCGGATCGGGACAGGCGGGGTGGAAGTTCTTC	CASGSGQAGWKFF
TRBJ2-5	.	TRBV9	.	TGTGCCAGCAGCGTAGGCAGGGGAGAGACCCAGTACTTC	CASSVGRGETQYF
TRBJ2-5	TRBD1	TRBV4-1	.	TGCGCCAGCAGCCAAGTTCTGGATAGGGGGCAGACCCAGTACTTC	CASSQVLDRGQTQYF
TRBJ2-3	TRBD2	TRBV7-9	.	TGTGCCAGCAAATCAAGCGGGAGTTTCTCAGATACGCAGTATTTT	CASKSSGSFSDTQYF
TRBJ2-3	TRBD1	TRBV7-9	.	TGTGCCAGCAGGAGCGGACAGGGAGCAGATACGCAGTATTTT	CASRSGQGADTQYF
TRBJ2-7	TRBD2	TRBV19	.	TGTGCCAGTAGTATAGGCGGGAGAATGGCCGAGCAGTACTTC	CASSIGGRMAEQYF
TRBJ2-5	TRBD2	TRBV7-6	.	TGTGCCAGCAGCTTCCGGACTAGCGGGGAACAAGAGACCCAGTACTTC	CASSFRTSGEQETQYF
TRBJ2-1	.	TRBV6-5	.	TGTGCCAGCAGTCCGTTGACTAGGAACAATGAGCAGTTCTTC	CASSPLTRNNEQFF
TRBJ2-7	TRBD1	TRBV2	.	TGTGCCAGCATTATGGAACAGGGGGGAAGCTCCTACGAGCAGTACTTC	CASIMEQGGSSYEQYF
TRBJ1-5	TRBD1	TRBV28	.	TGTGCCAGCAAGGGACAGACATATAGCAATCAGCCCCAGCATTTT	CASKGQTYSNQPQHF
TRBJ1-1	.	TRBV30	once	TGTGCCTGGAGTGTAGGGGGCACTGAAGCTTTCTTT	CAWSVGGTEAFF
TRBJ2-1	TRBD2	TRBV6-6	.	TGTGCCATATCCCAGGGACTAGCGGGAGTCGTTGAGCAGTTCTTC	CAISQGLAGVVEQFF
TRBJ2-1	.	TRBV7-3	.	TGTGCCAGCAGCTCCGGCCGGGACATTTTCTACAATGAGCAGTTCTTC	CASSSGRDIFYNEQFF
TRBJ2-7	TRBD2	TRBV5-1	.	TGCGCCAGCAGCTTGGGACTAGCGGGAGGGCCAAGGGGGGAGCAGTACTTC	CASSLGLAGGPRGEQYF